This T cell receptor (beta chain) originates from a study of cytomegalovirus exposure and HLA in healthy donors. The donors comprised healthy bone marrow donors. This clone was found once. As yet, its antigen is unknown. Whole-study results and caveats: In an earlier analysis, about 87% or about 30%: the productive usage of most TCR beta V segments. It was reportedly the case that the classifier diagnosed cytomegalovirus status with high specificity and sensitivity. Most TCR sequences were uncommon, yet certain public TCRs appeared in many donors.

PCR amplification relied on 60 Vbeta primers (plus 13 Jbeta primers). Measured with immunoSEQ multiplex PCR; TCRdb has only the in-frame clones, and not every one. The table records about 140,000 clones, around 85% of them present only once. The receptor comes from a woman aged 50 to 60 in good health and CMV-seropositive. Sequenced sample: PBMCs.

CDR3 bases: TGTGCCAGCTCACCAAACAGGGCAACTAATGAAAAACTGTTTTTT. This gives the protein CASSPNRATNEKLFF. The chain is built from TRBV18 and TRBJ1-4, with D perhaps TRBD1 (6 bases). V dropped 2 bases and J dropped 0 bases, with 7 bases sitting between them. Per germline, CDR1 KGHSH and CDR2 LQKENI. This CDR3 region has 15 residues. Supplemented by reference TRBV18 and TRBJ1-4, the full variable domain reads NAGVMQNPRHLVRRRGQEARLRCSPMKGHSHVYWYRQLPEEGLKFMVYLQKENIIDESGMPKERFSAEFPKEGPSILRIQQVVRGDSAAYFCASSPNRATNEKLFFGSGTQLSVL.